This TCR beta chain derives from a study of T cell clones after liver transplantation. Study in general: Post-transplant blood was tracked for graft-donor-reactive T cell clones identified in a pre-transplant mixed lymphocyte reaction. Tolerant meant at least one year fully off immunosuppression without liver enzymes above twice normal. Draws occurred before transplant, before withdrawal, and after complete or failed withdrawal. Regarding the study as a whole: Post-transplant, graft-donor-reactive CD4 TCRbeta sequences in blood dropped significantly in most of the 8 subjects.

The data were produced by immunoSEQ multiplex PCR, yet TCRdb's version contains in-frame clones alone and is incomplete. This sample has 65,000 to 80,000 clones, with 75% to 90% found just once. Points on this clone: Its antigen is still unknown.

The sample was CD4+ T cells from blood, taken before liver transplant. The clonotype originates from a human donor who received a liver transplant.

CDR3 sequence reads: CASTSASGSPYEQYF. The DNA for the CDR3 is TGTGCCAGCACTTCGGCTAGCGGGAGCCCTTACGAGCAGTACTTC. This chain links TRBV6-1 with TRBJ2-7; 10 positions match TRBD2. V gave up 7 bases and J gave up 4 bases; unmatched junction bases: 10. Germline V gene sequence: CDR1 MNHNS, CDR2 SASEGT. There are 15 residues in the CDR3.